This record concerns one TCR beta chain sequence. The target antigen is unknown. The data stem from a study of blood T cells in healthy people across ages. Study observations and caveats: Unsorted PBMC input precluded a conclusive naive versus antigen-experienced comparison. More naive CD4+ cells and higher diversity marked long-lived donors relative to aged donors.

Combining a sample-barcoded 5' primer with a J-beta primer mix, a second PCR ran for about 7 to 11 cycles. Researchers report that each sample yielded at least 3 million CDR3-containing paired-end reads. Each CDR3 protein gets one entry after TCRdb re-called the 5' RACE reads with MiXCR. The sample has 1.4 million or so distinct CDR3 sequences, roughly two fifths seen once; the top ten hold roughly 3.7%. Material: blood. This receptor was obtained from a woman aged 18 to 35 in good health.

The CDR3 loop reads CASSPRQENTDTQYF. The DNA of the CDR3 is TGTGCCAGCAGCCCAAGACAGGAGAACACAGATACGCAGTATTTT. The chain recombines TRBV7-2 with TRBJ2-3, with D perhaps TRBD1 (6 bases). Trimming took 5 bases from V and 2 from J, leaving 14 bases between them. The CDR3 extends over 15 amino acids. Germline CDR1 SGHTA, CDR2 FQGNSA.